This is a list of T cell receptor beta chains from one sample in a study of blood T cells in healthy people across ages. Each CDR3 protein gets one entry after TCRdb re-called the 5' RACE reads with MiXCR. The data show 700,000 to 850,000 distinct CDR3 sequences, roughly 50% seen once. The specimen was blood. These TCRs come from a man at least 80 years old in good health. Each CDR3 is given with its conserved first and last residue.

TRBJ2-3,TRBV25-1,CASSGFSGASGRPGDTQYF
TRBJ2-7,TRBV6-5,CASSYSRMTNYEQYF
TRBJ2-7,TRBV5-1,CASSSSPIRDTYEQYF
TRBJ1-5,TRBV24-1,CATGTGWSNQPQHF
TRBJ1-1,TRBV7-3,CASRPPGHQSMNTEAFF
TRBJ2-1,TRBV29-1,CSAVLASRMYNEQFF
TRBJ1-1,TRBV2,CASSGSGANTEAFF
TRBJ2-4,TRBV5-1,CASSGTENIQYF
TRBJ2-1,TRBV11-2,CASRDWRGTTYNEQFF
TRBJ2-1,TRBV24-1,CATSEDRREQFF
TRBJ2-5,TRBV4-1,CASSLWTGQETQYF
TRBJ2-7,TRBV7-9,CASSLLSGSRQYF
TRBJ2-1,TRBV7-6,CASSYPTSGLNNEQFF
TRBJ2-1,TRBV10-2,CASSEATYSEQFF
TRBJ1-1,TRBV12-3/TRBV12-4,CASSLWRSVGAQAFF
TRBJ2-1,TRBV15,CATSRNRDPGNEQFF
TRBJ2-3,TRBV9,CASSAQTSGSTDTQYF
TRBJ2-7,TRBV20-1,CSAPWTSGASYEQYF
TRBJ1-4,TRBV6-1,CASRPTGGGEKLFF
TRBJ2-5,TRBV5-6,CASSTIAKNQETQYF
TRBJ2-5,TRBV6-5,CASRYSSLQETQYF
TRBJ2-1,TRBV5-1,CASSPLWTSGRNEQFF
TRBJ2-6,TRBV9,CASSVVSTESSGANVLTF
TRBJ2-7,TRBV5-1,CASSLGPTGGKYEQYF
TRBJ2-3,TRBV2,CASSRDRTTDTQYF
-,TRBV23-1,CASSSDRQVETYEQYF
TRBJ1-2,TRBV20-1,CSAPAQTGSYGYTF
TRBJ2-5,TRBV5-1,CASSFNPRGETQYF
TRBJ2-7,TRBV4-2,CTSSQEAPASGSSYEQYF
-,TRBV20-1,CSDQVVGPGLAGGYEQYF
TRBJ2-1,TRBV3-1,CASSQLPGLAGGNEQFF
TRBJ1-1,TRBV5-1,CASGKERGIFVTEAFF
TRBJ2-5,TRBV4-2,CASGRGSGSGLGQETQYF
TRBJ2-3,TRBV5-1,CASSPQTGTTDTQYF
TRBJ2-5,TRBV5-1,CASSLDRGAHTETQYF
TRBJ2-1,TRBV7-2,CASSLGLWDEQFF
TRBJ1-1,TRBV6-5,CASSYSGGGATEAFF
TRBJ1-4,TRBV12-3/TRBV12-4,CAGSRKGQEHEKLFF
TRBJ2-5,TRBV7-2,CASSLIKGQETQYF
TRBJ1-1,TRBV28,CATHTGFTEAFF
TRBJ2-5,TRBV29-1,CSSGQGAQETQYF
TRBJ2-7,TRBV7-2,CASSQSPGQGDEQYF
TRBJ2-5,TRBV7-2,CASSVRVGRETQYF
TRBJ2-4,TRBV7-6,CASSLGTALAKNIQYF
TRBJ2-7,TRBV7-9,CASSPVRGRSYEQYF
TRBJ2-3,TRBV20-1,CSARGKLILAGGPDTQYF
TRBJ1-2,TRBV7-2,CASSRQGGSNYGYTF
TRBJ1-2,TRBV29-1,CSEGQGYGHTF
TRBJ2-5,TRBV15,CATSRENRPPGEQYF
TRBJ2-7,TRBV5-1,CASQGLAGGPYEQYF
TRBJ1-2,TRBV6-6,CASSYREYYGYTF